This is a list of T cell receptor beta chains from one sample in a study of T cell changes during pregnancy in multiple sclerosis. Using immunoSEQ multiplex PCR, the repertoire was profiled, and TCRdb retains in-frame clones only, with some absent. The table has almost 50,000 clones, 92% seen once. The sequenced sample was CD4+ T cells from peripheral blood mononuclear cells, obtained in the second trimester of pregnancy. The receptor set was obtained from a female donor in good health, enrolled as a control in a pregnancy study. CDR3s include the opening cysteine and the closing phenylalanine or tryptophan. Fields, in order: V gene, D gene, clone size, J gene, CDR3 DNA, CDR3 protein. The D gene is left open where the match is weak. Clone size is stated in some rows and not others, as once, few, many or a class when expanded.

>TRBV30|TRBD1|few|TRBJ1-1
TGTGCCTGGAGTCCAACAAGGAGAGGACAGGGGATGAACACTGAAGCTTTCTTT
CAWSPTRRGQGMNTEAFF
>TRBV4-2|NA|NA|TRBJ2-5
TGTGCCAGCAGCCAAGCCCCGGGTAGCGCGAGCGAGACCCAGTACTTC
CASSQAPGSASETQYF
>TRBV19|NA|once|TRBJ1-1
TGTGCCAGTAGTATAGGAGGGCAGCAGGGAGGAAAAGCTTTCTTT
CASSIGGQQGGKAFF
>TRBV7-2|NA|NA|TRBJ1-5
TGTGCCAGCAGCCCAATCCAAGGACGGGGAGAATGGAGGAGGCCCCAGCATTTT
CASSPIQGRGEWRRPQHF
>TRBV14|NA|NA|TRBJ2-1
TGTGCCAGCAGCCCCCATCGAGCTACCCTCTACAATGAGCAGTTCTTC
CASSPHRATLYNEQFF
>TRBV11-1|NA|NA|TRBJ1-2
TGTGCCAGCAGTCCTGACCGGGATGCCTATGGCTACACCTTC
CASSPDRDAYGYTF
>TRBV7-9|NA|NA|TRBJ1-1
TGTGCCAGCAGCTTAGAACACAACACTGAAGCTTTCTTT
CASSLEHNTEAFF
>TRBV13|TRBD1|NA|TRBJ1-1
TGTGCCAGCAGCCCCAGGGGACAGGGGGGTAACACTGAAGCTTTCTTT
CASSPRGQGGNTEAFF
>TRBV7-2|NA|NA|TRBJ1-5
TGTGCCAGCAGCTTCGGTCGTGGGGCTTCGGAAGGGCAGCCCCAGCATTTT
CASSFGRGASEGQPQHF
>TRBV5-4|NA|NA|TRBJ2-5
TGTGCCAGCAGCTTGGAAGGGGGTAGCGAGACCCAGTACTTC
CASSLEGGSETQYF
>TRBV4-2|TRBD2|NA|TRBJ2-7
TGTGCCAGCAGCCAAGTTAGCGGGGGGGCCGGGGAGCAGTACTTC
CASSQVSGGAGEQYF
>TRBV5-1|TRBD1|once|TRBJ2-1
TGCGCCAGCAGCCGAAGCGGGGACAGGGCATCCTACAATGAGCAGTTCTTC
CASSRSGDRASYNEQFF
>TRBV7-2|NA|NA|TRBJ2-3
TGTGCCAGCAGCTCGTTAGGGCTAGCGAGCACAGATACGCAGTATTTT
CASSSLGLASTDTQYF
>TRBV7-8|NA|NA|TRBJ1-1
TGTGCCAGCAGCTTACCGGGAGGGGCCCAACTAAACACTGAAGCTTTCTTT
CASSLPGGAQLNTEAFF
>TRBV7-2|TRBD2|once|TRBJ2-1
TGTGCCAGCAGCCCACGGGGGGGGTTCGATGAGCAGTTCTTC
CASSPRGGFDEQFF
>TRBV7-9|NA|NA|TRBJ1-3
TGTGCCAGCAGCGATAGGGGCGGGGCTGGAAACACCATATATTTT
CASSDRGGAGNTIYF
>TRBV29-1|TRBD1|NA|TRBJ1-2
TGCAGCGTTGGGGACAGGGGATATGGCTACACCTTC
CSVGDRGYGYTF
>TRBV5-4|NA|NA|TRBJ1-3
TGTGCCAGCAGATCTGAGAGCTCTGGAAACACCATATATTTT
CASRSESSGNTIYF
>TRBV9|NA|NA|TRBJ1-1
TGTGCCAGCAGCGTAGGAAGGCAGACCCAGGGGGCTTTCTTT
CASSVGRQTQGAFF
>TRBV7-2|NA|NA|TRBJ1-6
TGTGCCAGCAGCTCCAACACGGGTTCACCCCTCCACTTT
CASSSNTGSPLHF
>TRBV7-3|TRBD2|NA|TRBJ2-1
TGTGCCAGCAGCCCGGGGACTAGCAGTAATGAGCAGTTCTTC
CASSPGTSSNEQFF
>TRBV4-2|TRBD1|NA|TRBJ2-1
TGTGCCAGCAGCCAAGCCTCGACAGGGGTCGACAATGAGCAGTTCTTC
CASSQASTGVDNEQFF
>TRBV4-2|TRBD1|NA|TRBJ1-2
TGTGCCAGCAGCCCACCGACAGGGACGAACTATGGCTACACCTTC
CASSPPTGTNYGYTF
>TRBV7-2|NA|NA|TRBJ1-1
TGTGCCAGCAGCTTAGAGACAGGTACGGCTTTCTTT
CASSLETGTAFF
>TRBV7-8|TRBD2|NA|TRBJ2-3
TGTGCCAGCAGCGCCCTAGCGGGGGGGCTGACAGATACGCAGTATTTT
CASSALAGGLTDTQYF
>TRBV7-2|NA|NA|TRBJ2-7
TGTGCCAGCAGCTTAGTTACAGGGGAGGCCTACGAGCAGTACTTC
CASSLVTGEAYEQYF
>TRBV9|TRBD1|NA|TRBJ1-2
TGTGCCAGCAGCGACCGACAGGGAACTAACTATGGCTACACCTTC
CASSDRQGTNYGYTF
>TRBV5-1|TRBD2|NA|TRBJ2-3
TGCGCCAGCAGCTTGGAAACTAGCGGGGGGGCCGGGGATACGCAGTATTTT
CASSLETSGGAGDTQYF
>TRBV7-9|TRBD1|NA|TRBJ2-3
TGTGCCGCGGAGAAGGGGGCAGGGGGCCCAGATACGCAGTATTTT
CAAEKGAGGPDTQYF
>TRBV5-4|NA|NA|TRBJ2-5
TGTGCCAGCAGCTTGACGGGGAGGATGGAGACCCAGTACTTC
CASSLTGRMETQYF
>TRBV10-3|TRBD1|NA|TRBJ1-6
TGTGCCATCAGTCCCGGGACAGGGGGTTCACCCCTCCACTTT
CAISPGTGGSPLHF
>TRBV18|TRBD1|few|TRBJ1-1
TGTGCCAGCTCACGAGAGGGACAGGGGGTCGGCACTGAAGCTTTCTTT
CASSREGQGVGTEAFF
>TRBV30|TRBD1|NA|TRBJ1-5
TGTGCCTGGAGTAGGACAGGGAATCAGCCCCAGCATTTT
CAWSRTGNQPQHF
>TRBV5-1|NA|NA|TRBJ1-4
TGCGCCAGCAGCCTGGGAACCGGGCTACAGGGAGCTAATGAAAAACTGTTTTTT
CASSLGTGLQGANEKLFF
>TRBV18|TRBD1|NA|TRBJ1-2
TGTGCCAGCTCGGCCAGGGACAGTAGCGGCTACACCTTC
CASSARDSSGYTF
>TRBV27|TRBD1|NA|TRBJ1-2
TGTGCCAGCAGCCTCATGGGACAGGGAATCTATGGCTACACCTTC
CASSLMGQGIYGYTF
>TRBV7-2|TRBD2|NA|TRBJ2-3
TGTGCCAGCAGCCACTTGGGACTAGGGGCAGATACGCAGTATTTT
CASSHLGLGADTQYF
>TRBV4-3|TRBD1|NA|TRBJ1-2
TGCGCCAGCAGCCAAGATTCTACAGGGGGCCGTGGCTACACCTTC
CASSQDSTGGRGYTF
>TRBV19|NA|once|TRBJ1-6
TGTGCCAGTAGCCAGACGGGTTATAATTCACCCCTCCACTTT
CASSQTGYNSPLHF
>TRBV2|NA|NA|TRBJ2-1
TGTGCCAGCAGATTTGAGACTAGTGGGTACAATGAGCAGTTCTTC
CASRFETSGYNEQFF
>TRBV4-2|TRBD1|NA|TRBJ1-1
TGTGCCAGCAGCCTAGAAGACAGGGGGCAGGGTGAAGCTTTCTTT
CASSLEDRGQGEAFF
>TRBV30|NA|NA|TRBJ1-3
TGTGCCTGGAGTTCACTGTGGTACACCATATATTTT
CAWSSLWYTIYF
>TRBV7-2|NA|NA|TRBJ1-1
TGTGCCAGCAGCTTAGCGGGAGGATCGAACACTGAAGCTTTCTTT
CASSLAGGSNTEAFF
>TRBV5-1|TRBD1|NA|TRBJ1-2
TGCGCCAGCAGACCCGGGACAGGGGAGGGCTATGGCTACACCTTC
CASRPGTGEGYGYTF
>TRBV10-3|NA|NA|TRBJ1-2
TGTGCCATCCGGGAGTCGGAGGCTAACTATGGCTACACCTTC
CAIRESEANYGYTF
>TRBV6-1|NA|NA|TRBJ2-7
TGTGCCAGCAGTGAAGGAAGGACTTCGGGGCAGTACTTC
CASSEGRTSGQYF
>TRBV19|NA|NA|TRBJ1-2
TGTGCCAGTAGTGGTAGCTATGGCTACACCTTC
CASSGSYGYTF
>TRBV18|NA|few|TRBJ2-7
TGTGCCAGCTCACCGCAGAACAGGGACTACGAGCAGTACTTC
CASSPQNRDYEQYF
>TRBV5-4|TRBD1|once|TRBJ1-2
TGTGCCAGCAGCCCCGGGACAGGGTTTTCCTATGGCTACACCTTC
CASSPGTGFSYGYTF
>TRBV11-2|TRBD1|once|TRBJ2-2
TGTGCCAGCAGCCACCGACAGGGGGGCACCGGGGAGCTGTTTTTT
CASSHRQGGTGELFF
>TRBV10-3|TRBD1|NA|TRBJ2-3
TGTGCCATCAGTGAAAGGGGGCAAGGAGATACGCAGTATTTT
CAISERGQGDTQYF
>TRBV5-1|TRBD1|NA|TRBJ2-3
TGCGCCAGCAGCTACGGGACAGTGAGCACAGATACGCAGTATTTT
CASSYGTVSTDTQYF
>TRBV19|NA|NA|TRBJ1-1
TGTGCCAGTAGTATTCCTGGGGCAGCGGAAGCTTTCTTT
CASSIPGAAEAFF
>TRBV7-9|NA|NA|TRBJ1-6
TGTGCCAGCAGCTTTCCCGCAGGGTACGTCGGAACCCTCCACTTT
CASSFPAGYVGTLHF
>TRBV18|NA|NA|TRBJ2-7
TGTGCCAGCTCACCACCGTTCCAGGGGTTCGGTTACGAGCAGTACTTC
CASSPPFQGFGYEQYF
>TRBV5-1|NA|NA|TRBJ1-1
TGCGCCAGCAGCTTGGAATCTAGGGGTAACACTGAAGCTTTCTTT
CASSLESRGNTEAFF
>TRBV7-9|TRBD1|NA|TRBJ2-7
TGTGCCAGCAGCCCGGACAGGGCCAACGAGCAGTACTTC
CASSPDRANEQYF